These 18 T cell receptor beta chains came from one sample sequenced in a study of cytomegalovirus exposure and HLA in healthy donors. The primer mix had 60 Vbeta and 13 Jbeta primers. The data were produced by immunoSEQ multiplex PCR, yet TCRdb's version contains in-frame clones alone and is incomplete. The sample lists about 120,000 clones, approximately 71% seen once, with over 2.5% in the top ten. Sample: PBMCs. All receptors come from a woman in her 50s in good health and CMV-seronegative.

The chain employs TRBV6-6 and TRBJ2-1; 9 positions match TRBD2. The CDR3 is 16 amino acids. Germline CDR1 is MNHNY and CDR2 is SVGAGI (reference sequence). V was clipped by 6 bases and J by 0 bases; unmatched bases: 6. In DNA, the CDR3 is TGTGCCAGCAGGACTAGCGGAAGGCACTCCTACAATGAGCAGTTCTTC. Protein: CASRTSGRHSYNEQFF.

This clone was observed a handful of times. This chain uses TRBV28 with TRBJ1-3, with D unclear. CDR1 and CDR2 (germline): MDHEN, SYDVKM. The CDR3 totals 17 residues. Written as DNA, the CDR3 is TGTTCACACCAGGCGGGCGGTACGAAACCTTCTGGAAACACCATATATTTT. It is translated as CSHQAGGTKPSGNTIYF.

This clone appeared a few times. The CDR3 is CASSGGSYEQYF. CDR3 coding DNA: TGTGCCAGCAGTGGTGGCAGCTACGAGCAGTACTTC. This chain links TRBV2 with TRBJ2-7; the D is unclear. The germline V gene encodes CDR1 SNHLY and CDR2 FYNNEI. V was trimmed by 4 bases and J by 3 bases, leaving 7 bases between them. The CDR3 contains 12 residues.

This clone was counted once. The V call is TRBV5-4, the J call TRBJ2-7; possible D gene TRBD2, 5 bases. Germline CDR1 is SGHNT and CDR2 is YYREEE (reference sequence). This CDR3 comprises 13 residues. Deletions cut 4 bases from V and 2 bases from J, with 10 bases between. CDR3 in amino acids: CASSRTSPYEQYF. CDR3 bases: TGTGCCAGCAGCAGGACTTCCCCCTACGAGCAGTACTTC.

This clone was recorded a few times. The V gene is TRBV7-3, the J gene TRBJ1-2; weak D call: TRBD1 (6 bases). Germline values: CDR1 SGHTA, CDR2 FQGTGA. The CDR3 has 13 residues. V was pared by 5 bases and J by 9 bases, with 16 bases between. The CDR3 coding sequence is TGTGCCAGCAGCGACACGGGACAAAACCGCTACACCTTC. Its translation: CASSDTGQNRYTF.

Of note for this clone: At one boundary the junction diverges from the germline segment, which might be a read error. The J gene is TRBJ2-1, the V gene TRBV7-7; TRBD2 matches 13 bases. The germline V gene has CDR1 SSHAT and CDR2 FNYEAQ (reference sequence). The CDR3 loop spans 15 amino acids. In nucleotides, the CDR3 is TGTGCTAGCAGTTCGGGACTAGCGGGAAGCAATGAGCAGTTCTTC. It yields the protein CASSSGLAGSNEQFF.

For the CDR3, the DNA is TGCAGCGCCGAAGACAAGGTACAGGGCTCCTACGAGCAGTACTTC. This gives the protein CSAEDKVQGSYEQYF. V usage is TRBV29-1 and J usage is TRBJ2-7, with D possibly matching TRBD1 (6 bases). The CDR3 has 15 residues. Germline CDR1 SQVTM, CDR2 ANQGSEA. V was pared by 7 bases and J by 0 bases, with 19 bases between.

This clone was picked up a small number of times. The V and J genes are TRBV14 and TRBJ2-5; 10 bases align to TRBD2. This CDR3 has 15 amino acids. V lost 1 base, J lost 7 bases, and 6 bases stayed unmatched. Germline assignment: CDR1 SGHDN and CDR2 FVKESK. CDR3 region: CASSQASGRFGTQYF. The CDR3 bases are TGTGCCAGCAGCCAAGCTAGCGGGAGATTCGGGACCCAGTACTTC.

The rearrangement links TRBV2 to TRBJ2-7; no reliable D call. Germline V lookup: CDR1 SNHLY, CDR2 FYNNEI. The CDR3 totals 14 residues. V was cut by 4 bases and J by 3 bases, with 13 bases left in between. The CDR3 spells CASSVDTLNYEQYF. The CDR3 nucleotides read TGTGCCAGCAGTGTTGACACGCTTAACTACGAGCAGTACTTC.

V gene TRBV5-6 combines with J gene TRBJ1-4; TRBD1 might be the D (5 bases). The length of the CDR3 is 14 residues. V lost 3 bases, J lost 8 bases, and 14 bases lay in between. From germline, CDR1 is SGHDT and CDR2 YYEEEE. The CDR3 loop reads CASSSSLEGEKLFF. CDR3 sequence (DNA): TGTGCCAGCAGCTCTAGTTTGGAGGGGGAAAAACTGTTTTTT.

The CDR3 protein is CASSKLAGGDNEQFF. Here the CDR3 DNA reads TGTGCCAGCAGCAAACTAGCGGGAGGGGACAATGAGCAGTTCTTC. V and J are TRBV9 and TRBJ2-1; 13 bases align to TRBD2. This CDR3 spans 15 amino acids. V gave up 4 bases and J gave up 5 bases; unmatched junction bases: 3. The V gene's germline CDR1 is SGDLS and CDR2 YYNGEE.

This chain uses TRBV28 with TRBJ1-1; maybe TRBD1 (5 bases). Trimming took off 5 bases at V and 4 bases at J, with 14 bases between the two ends. Germline assignment: CDR1 MDHEN and CDR2 SYDVKM. This CDR3 comprises 14 residues. CDR3 nucleotides: TGTGCCAGCAGTCCTGACAGCTACATCACTGAAGCTTTCTTT. As protein: CASSPDSYITEAFF.

The chain uses TRBV2 and TRBJ2-1; 16 nucleotides align to TRBD2. Germline trimming cut 8 bases from V and 7 bases from J; bases unmatched to any gene: 5. The CDR3 totals 15 residues. Germline CDR1 is SNHLY and CDR2 is FYNNEI. The CDR3 DNA reads TGTGCCAGCGGGGGACTAGCGGGAGGGAAAAATGAGCAGTTCTTC. Translating gives CASGGLAGGKNEQFF.

The gene calls are TRBV27 and TRBJ1-5; maybe TRBD1 (6 bases). CDR1 MNHEY and CDR2 SMNVEV come from the germline V gene (reference sequence). The CDR3 covers 14 residues. V lost 10 bases and J lost 3, with 16 bases in between. The CDR3 reads CATSNDRYNQPQHF. CDR3 in DNA: TGTGCCACTTCCAACGACAGGTACAATCAGCCCCAGCATTTT.

This clone was seen a few times. The chain is built from TRBV19 and TRBJ1-1; no clear D gene. The germline V and J ends were trimmed by 1 base and 0 bases, with 9 bases remaining between them. The CDR3 totals 15 residues. CDR1 is LNHDA and CDR2 is SQIVND in the germline V gene (reference sequence). CDR3 protein: CASSIASALNTEAFF. DNA of the CDR3: TGTGCCAGTAGTATAGCGAGTGCCCTGAACACTGAAGCTTTCTTT.

The J gene is TRBJ1-2, the V gene TRBV7-9, with D perhaps TRBD1 (6 bases). Trimming stripped 5 bases from V and 4 bases from J, with 20 bases between. Germline CDR1 SEHNR, CDR2 FQNEAQ (reference sequence). The CDR3 contains 16 residues. The CDR3 region is CASSSSTGHRIYGYTF. The CDR3 DNA is TGTGCCAGCAGCAGCTCGACGGGACACCGCATCTATGGCTACACCTTC.

V is TRBV28 and J is TRBJ1-5, with 9 bases that match TRBD1. This CDR3 region has 17 residues. After removal of 5 bases from V and 0 bases from J, the junction contained 8 bases not matched to a gene. CDR1 MDHEN and CDR2 SYDVKM come from the germline V gene. The CDR3 DNA is TGTGCCAGCAGTGCTTCACAGGGGGCCTATAGCAATCAGCCCCAGCATTTT. It yields the protein CASSASQGAYSNQPQHF.

V and J are TRBV7-9 and TRBJ2-3; D might be TRBD2 (6 bases). V was shortened by 2 bases and J by 4 bases, with 10 bases between the two germline ends. The CDR3 totals 14 residues. The germline V gene encodes CDR1 SEHNR and CDR2 FQNEAQ (reference sequence). DNA of the CDR3: TGTGCCAGCAGCTTACCCTGGGAGGCAGATACGCAGTATTTT. This encodes CASSLPWEADTQYF. Looking up the rest from reference TRBV7-9 and TRBJ2-3 gives the full variable domain: DTGVSQNPRHKITKRGQNVTFRCDPISEHNRLYWYRQTLGQGPEFLTYFQNEAQLEKSRLLSDRFSAERPKGSFSTLEIQRTEQGDSAMYLCASSLPWEADTQYFGPGTRLTVL.